These 10 T cell receptor beta chains originate from one sample sequenced in a study of blood T cell repertoires in COVID-19 (dated by TCRdb to the early 2020s). Library method: the immunoSEQ multiplex PCR assay. TCRdb stores this immuneACCESS table with in-frame sequences only. Part of the clones is absent; in the studies checked, under half of the shortfall reflects unresolved V genes, and no reason is known for the rest. The sample contains fewer than 200,000 clones, 82% of them found a single time. The ten largest clones capture about 8% of the sample. The specimen sequenced was peripheral blood. Receptors were obtained from a woman aged 70-85 years with acute or convalescent COVID-19.

The rearrangement uses TRBV19 and TRBJ2-1; D may be TRBD2 (6 bases). Germline V lookup: CDR1 LNHDA, CDR2 SQIVND (reference sequence). This CDR3 has 17 amino acids. Trimming shortened V by 2 bases and J by 0 bases, and 14 bases separated the two germline ends. The DNA of the CDR3 is TGTGCCAGTAGTATACGAGGTAGCGGTAGCTCCTACAATGAGCAGTTCTTC. The encoded protein is CASSIRGSGSSYNEQFF.

The V and J genes are TRBV5-1 and TRBJ1-2, with D perhaps TRBD1 (5 bases). V gave up 4 bases and J gave up 4 bases, with 11 bases separating them. Germline V gene lookup returns CDR1 SGHRS and CDR2 YFSETQ. The CDR3 is made up of 13 amino acids. The CDR3 region is CASSVDSLYGYTF. CDR3 DNA: TGCGCCAGCAGCGTTGACAGCCTCTATGGCTACACCTTC.

The chain uses TRBV27 and TRBJ1-6; weak D call: TRBD1 (5 bases). Germline CDR1 and CDR2: MNHEY and SMNVEV (reference sequence). The CDR3 has 17 amino acids. V dropped 4 bases and J dropped 1 base, with 14 bases sitting between them. This chain's CDR3 is CASSSGGVGSYNSPLHF. CDR3 bases: TGTGCCAGCAGTTCGGGGGGGGTAGGATCCTATAATTCACCCCTCCACTTT.

The CDR3 DNA sequence: TGTGCCAGCCGGGGGGATCAAGAGACCCAGTACTTC. This sequence encodes CASRGDQETQYF. The genes are TRBV4-2 and TRBJ2-5; TRBD2 aligns across 7 bases. CDR3 length: 12 amino acids. The V gene end was trimmed by 8 bases and the J gene end by 2 bases; junction bases not matched to a gene: 2. Per germline, CDR1 LGHNA and CDR2 YNFKEQ.

This chain links TRBV18 with TRBJ1-2; TRBD1 matches at 8 bases. CDR1 is KGHSH and CDR2 is LQKENI in the germline V gene. CDR3 size: 17 residues. V lost 3 bases and J lost 2; bases outside the gene matches: 11. The CDR3 reads CASSPLSTGQGNYGYTF. The CDR3 nucleotides read TGTGCCAGCTCACCCCTTTCGACCGGACAGGGAAACTATGGCTACACCTTC.

This clone was seen only a few times. The rearrangement links TRBV5-1 to TRBJ1-2; D call uncertain. The germline CDR1 and CDR2 sequences are SGHRS and YFSETQ. There are 14 residues in the CDR3. V lost 4 bases and J lost 4, with 14 bases in between. The CDR3 is CASSIDGGSYGYTF. The CDR3 DNA reads TGCGCCAGCAGCATCGACGGAGGGAGCTATGGCTACACCTTC. Supplemented by reference TRBV5-1 and TRBJ1-2, the full variable domain reads KAGVTQTPRYLIKTRGQQVTLSCSPISGHRSVSWYQQTPGQGLQFLFEYFSETQRNKGNFPGRFSGRQFSNSRSEMNVSTLELGDSALYLCASSIDGGSYGYTFGSGTRLTVV.

This clone came up a few times. V usage is TRBV4-2 and J usage is TRBJ2-5; possible D gene TRBD2, 6 bases. V lost 2 bases, J lost 1 base, and 14 bases lay in between. The germline gives CDR1 LGHNA, CDR2 YNFKEQ. CDR3 length equals 16 residues. CDR3 sequence reads: CASSQHPTSPQETQYF. The CDR3 DNA sequence: TGTGCCAGCAGCCAACATCCAACTAGCCCCCAAGAGACCCAGTACTTC.

The rearrangement joins TRBV24-1 to TRBJ2-2; D perhaps matches TRBD2 (5 bases). Trimming removed 9 bases at V and 2 bases at J, with 6 bases between. The CDR3 length is 12 residues. Looked up from germline, CDR1 is KGHDR and CDR2 is SFDVKD. As DNA, the CDR3 is TGTGCCACCCGGGGAAACACCGGGGAGCTGTTTTTT. Translated: CATRGNTGELFF.

The rearrangement links TRBV9 to TRBJ1-2; 7 bases map to TRBD1. V was pared by 3 bases and J by 8 bases, with 13 bases of the junction left unmatched. The CDR3 loop spans 15 amino acids. Germline V lookup: CDR1 SGDLS, CDR2 YYNGEE. CDR3 sequence reads: CASSARDSPSWGYTF. CDR3 DNA sequence: TGTGCCAGCAGCGCCCGGGACAGCCCTTCTTGGGGCTACACCTTC. Full variable domain (remainder filled in from reference TRBV9 and TRBJ1-2): DSGVTQTPKHLITATGQRVTLRCSPRSGDLSVYWYQQSLDQGLQFLIQYYNGEERAKGNILERFSAQQFPDLHSELNLSSLELGDSALYFCASSARDSPSWGYTFGSGTRLTVV.

The chain couples TRBV6-6 to TRBJ1-2, with a tentative D call TRBD1 (5 bases). Germline CDR1 is MNHNY and CDR2 is SVGAGI (reference sequence). V was shortened by 0 bases and J by 7 bases, with 15 bases between the two germline ends. This CDR3 region has 15 residues. Here the CDR3 DNA reads TGTGCCAGCAGTTACTCGTTTTCCCAGGGTCTTGGCTACACCTTC. Its translation: CASSYSFSQGLGYTF.